This entry features one T cell receptor beta chain sequence. The CDR3 is made up of 16 amino acids. V was clipped by 5 bases and J by 1 base, with 17 bases between them. Germline assignment: CDR1 SEHNR and CDR2 FQNEAQ (reference sequence). This record comes from a study of shared clonotypes between healthy human individuals. This table comes from immunoSEQ multiplex PCR, and its TCRdb copy is limited to in-frame clones, with some not included. The sample records roughly 700,000 clones, 80% to 95% being singletons. The J gene is TRBJ1-1, the V gene TRBV7-9; D is uncertain. This TCR was sampled from a man younger than 35 in good health. Some clones in this sample may be carry-over from other donors' samples. The sequencing input was memory CD8+ T cells from PBMCs. The subset: CD45RO+ cells pooled with CCR7-negative TemRA cells. In DNA, the CDR3 is TGTGCCAGCAGCCAACAGACCGGCCGATGGAACACTGAAGCTTTCTTT. Its translation is CASSQQTGRWNTEAFF.